The 28 T cell receptor beta chains below come from one sample, sequenced in a study of blood T cell repertoires in COVID-19. The repertoire was sequenced with immunoSEQ multiplex PCR; TCRdb's copy has only in-frame clones and lacks some. The data contain around 180,000 clones, about 74% of them singletons. Material: peripheral blood. Receptor source: a woman aged 80 or older with acute or convalescent COVID-19.

This clone was recorded a few times. This chain connects TRBV6-5 to TRBJ2-3, with TRBD2 as a possible D gene (7 bases). Trimming pared 7 bases from V and 1 base from J, leaving 15 bases between. CDR1 MNHEY and CDR2 SVGAGI come from the germline V gene. CDR3 size: 15 residues. CDR3 region: CASTGGLGGTDTQYF. The CDR3 DNA sequence: TGTGCCAGCACCGGGGGGCTAGGTGGCACAGATACGCAGTATTTT.

The rearrangement uses TRBV27 and TRBJ1-1, with a possible D match to TRBD1 (5 bases). V was trimmed by 2 bases and J by 6 bases, leaving 16 bases between them. The CDR3 runs to 15 residues. Looked up from germline, CDR1 is MNHEY and CDR2 is SMNVEV (reference sequence). CDR3 in DNA: TGTGCCAGCAGTTTAGTTCAGGGTATATGGGCTGAAGCTTTCTTT. Translation gives CASSLVQGIWAEAFF.

This chain uses TRBV3-1 (or the pseudogene TRBV3-2) with TRBJ1-4, with D possibly being TRBD1 (6 bases). This CDR3 spans 15 amino acids. Germline V lookup: CDR1 LGHDT, CDR2 YNNKEL (reference sequence). V shed 1 base and J shed 3 bases, with 9 bases lying between them. The CDR3 DNA follows: TGTGCCAGCAGCCAAGGAACAGGGTCTAATGAAAAACTGTTTTTT. Translation gives CASSQGTGSNEKLFF.

The V call is TRBV19, the J call TRBJ1-5; 8 bases agree with TRBD1. This CDR3 contains 14 residues. The germline V gene encodes CDR1 LNHDA and CDR2 SQIVND (reference sequence). V was clipped by 6 bases and J by 7 bases; unmatched bases: 8. The CDR3 reads CASSLTGEEQPQHF. Written as DNA, the CDR3 is TGTGCCAGTAGCCTGACAGGGGAGGAACAGCCCCAGCATTTT.

This clone was counted a few times. This chain uses TRBV15 with TRBJ2-7; D perhaps matches TRBD1 (5 bases). Germline V gene lookup returns CDR1 LNHNV and CDR2 YYDKDF (reference sequence). V was pared by 5 bases and J by 1 base, with 15 bases between. The CDR3 totals 15 residues. CDR3 region: CATSRDRPASYEQYF. The CDR3 DNA is TGTGCCACCAGCCGCGACAGACCAGCATCCTACGAGCAGTACTTC.

The chain combines TRBV12-2 with TRBJ2-7; the table gives TRBD2 as D, unverified against the DNA. TRBV12-2 is noted as a pseudogene. CDR3 length equals 16 residues. The CDR3 region has the DNA TGTGCAAGTCGCCCTCGGACTAGCGGGACCACCTACGAGCAGTACTTC. This codes for CASRPRTSGTTYEQYF.

The chain joins TRBV5-4 to TRBJ2-7; D perhaps matches TRBD1 (5 bases). Trimming cost V 0 bases and J 3 bases, with 13 bases left between them. The CDR3 totals 15 residues. In germline, CDR1 is SGHNT, CDR2 YYREEE (reference sequence). This CDR3 is CASSLGGPLSYEQYF. Written as DNA, the CDR3 is TGTGCCAGCAGCTTGGGGGGCCCCCTTAGCTACGAGCAGTACTTC.

The chain couples TRBV28 to TRBJ1-6, with 7 bases that match TRBD1. Germline-derived CDR1 and CDR2 are MDHEN and SYDVKM. Germline trimming cut 5 bases from V and 9 bases from J; bases unmatched to any gene: 10. This CDR3 contains 15 residues. CDR3 amino acids: CASSPGQAGGSPLHF. The DNA of the CDR3 is TGTGCCAGCAGTCCTGGACAGGCCGGGGGTTCACCCCTCCACTTT.

This chain connects TRBV7-9 to TRBJ2-1; no clear D. This CDR3 is 14 amino acids long. The germline gives CDR1 SEHNR, CDR2 FQNEAQ (reference sequence). The V end was cut by 0 bases, the J end by 2 bases, with 5 bases between. DNA for the CDR3: TGTGCCAGCAGCTTAGCTTCGGCCTACAATGAGCAGTTCTTC. This sequence encodes CASSLASAYNEQFF.

The J gene is TRBJ2-5, the V gene TRBV4-3; 10 positions match TRBD2. The CDR3 loop spans 18 amino acids. The germline V gene has CDR1 LGHNA and CDR2 YSLEER. After removal of 4 bases from V and 2 bases from J, the junction contained 13 bases not matched to a gene. The DNA for the CDR3 is TGCGCCAGCAGCCCCGAAACCGGGAGCGGGAGGGGGCAAGAGACCCAGTACTTC. The encoded protein is CASSPETGSGRGQETQYF.

This clone was seen repeatedly, ten times or more. This chain uses TRBV6-2 or TRBV6-3 with TRBJ2-7; TRBD2 might be the D (6 bases). The CDR3 covers 17 residues. The germline V gene has CDR1 MNHEY and CDR2 SVGEGT. The V gene lost 0 bases and the J gene lost 6 bases, with 21 bases spanning the gap. This CDR3 reads CASSYSRAGDGGGEQYF. DNA of the CDR3: TGTGCCAGCAGTTACTCGAGAGCGGGCGACGGGGGAGGCGAGCAGTACTTC.

The chain's CDR3 is CASSQATDRGSNQPQHF. CDR3 nucleotides: TGCGCCAGCAGCCAAGCCACCGACAGGGGGAGCAATCAGCCCCAGCATTTT. This chain uses TRBV4-1 with TRBJ1-5, with 9 bases fitting TRBD1. Germline lookup yields CDR1 MGHRA and CDR2 YSYEKL. The CDR3 totals 17 residues. V lost 1 base to trimming and J lost 1 base; unmatched junction nucleotides: 5.

The chain is built from TRBV18 and TRBJ1-1; D is ambiguous. V was trimmed by 5 bases and J by 1 base, leaving 8 bases between them. This CDR3 has 13 residues. CDR1 KGHSH and CDR2 LQKENI come from the germline V gene. The CDR3 loop reads CASSAGTNTEAFF. DNA for the CDR3: TGTGCCAGCTCAGCGGGCACGAACACTGAAGCTTTCTTT.

DNA for the CDR3: TGTGCCAGCAGTGAATACGCAACAGGGGCCTCCTACAATGAGCAGTTCTTC. This codes for CASSEYATGASYNEQFF. This chain links TRBV25-1 with TRBJ2-1; 7 bases line up with TRBD1. The CDR3 totals 17 residues. V gave up 0 bases and J gave up 0 bases; unmatched junction bases: 5. Germline V CDR1 and CDR2: MGHDK, SYGVNS.

CDR3 region: CASSPGLAGGVFSEQYF. DNA of the CDR3: TGTGCCAGCAGTCCGGGACTAGCGGGAGGCGTTTTTTCCGAGCAGTACTTC. The gene calls are TRBV27 and TRBJ2-7; 15 positions agree with TRBD2. The V and J ends lost 5 bases and 6 bases, in that order; junction bases with no gene match: 11. The length of the CDR3 is 17 residues. CDR1 and CDR2 (germline): MNHEY, SMNVEV (reference sequence).

This chain links TRBV6-2 or TRBV6-3 with TRBJ1-1; a weak D match, TRBD1 (6 bases). This CDR3 region has 15 residues. CDR1 is MNHEY, CDR2 SVGEGT, per germline. V was cut by 5 bases and J by 5 bases, with 18 bases left in between. CDR3 loop: CASSRPRGSGTEAFF. The CDR3 nucleotides read TGTGCCAGCAGTCGACCTAGGGGGAGTGGGACTGAAGCTTTCTTT.

This chain connects TRBV28 to TRBJ1-2, with D perhaps matching TRBD1 (5 bases). The CDR3 covers 15 residues. Germline V lookup: CDR1 MDHEN, CDR2 SYDVKM. V lost 2 bases and J 1 base, leaving 11 bases between the germline ends. The chain's CDR3 is CASSLDRQYNYGYTF. The DNA for the CDR3 is TGTGCCAGCAGTTTAGACAGACAGTATAACTATGGCTACACCTTC.

Only a few counts were recorded for this clone. The V gene is TRBV3-1 (or the pseudogene TRBV3-2), the J gene TRBJ1-2; D might be TRBD1 (6 bases). The length of the CDR3 is 14 residues. Trimming cost V 2 bases and J 3 bases, with 10 bases left between them. In germline, CDR1 is LGHDT, CDR2 YNNKEL (reference sequence). The CDR3 region is CASSQQGNYYGYTF. Here the CDR3 DNA reads TGTGCCAGCAGCCAACAGGGGAATTACTATGGCTACACCTTC.

This clone showed up just once. The J gene is TRBJ2-7, the V gene TRBV5-1; D is uncertain. V lost 1 base and J 3 bases, leaving 14 bases between the germline ends. The germline gives CDR1 SGHRS, CDR2 YFSETQ. CDR3 length equals 15 residues. For the CDR3, the DNA is TGCGCCAGCAGCTTGTTAGAGGCAGCGTACTACGAGCAGTACTTC. It specifies CASSLLEAAYYEQYF.

The genes are TRBV7-8 and TRBJ1-6, with D unclear. The CDR3 has 13 residues. CDR1 is SGHVS, CDR2 FQNEAQ, per germline. Trimming removed 5 bases at V and 11 bases at J, with 13 bases between. The CDR3 region is CASSPLPEAPLHF. CDR3 bases: TGTGCCAGCAGCCCCCTCCCCGAGGCACCCCTCCACTTT.

V is TRBV9 and J is TRBJ2-3; D is unclear. Trimming shortened V by 3 bases and J by 3 bases, and 14 bases separated the two germline ends. CDR1 and CDR2 (germline): SGDLS, YYNGEE. CDR3 size: 15 residues. The DNA of the CDR3 is TGTGCCAGCAGCGCCCTAGTAGTTGTGACAGATACGCAGTATTTT. Translating it yields CASSALVVVTDTQYF.

This chain joins TRBV7-8 and TRBJ1-3; D is undetermined. Trimming shortened V by 6 bases and J by 0 bases, and 9 bases separated the two germline ends. CDR3 length: 14 residues. The germline CDR1 and CDR2 sequences are SGHVS and FQNEAQ. CDR3 loop: CASRSPGSGNTIYF. In nucleotides, the CDR3 is TGTGCCAGCAGGTCGCCAGGCTCTGGAAACACCATATATTTT.

This clone was seen a single time. The rearrangement joins TRBV2 to TRBJ2-7, with TRBD2 identical over 14 bases. This CDR3 has 15 amino acids. V was clipped by 3 bases and J by 5 bases; unmatched bases: 3. CDR1 and CDR2 (germline): SNHLY, FYNNEI. The CDR3 nucleotides are TGTGCCAGCAGTGACGGGGGACTAGCGGGAGACGAGCAGTACTTC. It specifies CASSDGGLAGDEQYF.

This clone appeared a single time. The genes are TRBV4-2 and TRBJ2-3, with D perhaps matching TRBD2 (6 bases). The germline V and J ends were trimmed by 4 bases and 0 bases, with 17 bases remaining between them. Germline loops: CDR1 LGHNA, CDR2 YNFKEQ. This CDR3 spans 17 amino acids. In DNA form, the CDR3 reads TGTGCCAGCAGCCCCGGGACTGGATATACTAGCACAGATACGCAGTATTTT. It translates to CASSPGTGYTSTDTQYF.

V is TRBV6-5 and J is TRBJ2-3; D unclear. The germline gives CDR1 MNHEY, CDR2 SVGAGI. V dropped 4 bases and J dropped 2 bases, with 7 bases sitting between them. CDR3 size: 13 residues. CDR3: CASSSTPTDTQYF. The CDR3 bases are TGTGCCAGCAGTTCGACACCCACAGATACGCAGTATTTT.

The chain links TRBV19 to TRBJ2-1; TRBD2 agrees at 9 bases. The V segment lost 4 bases and the J segment 6 bases; nucleotides outside the gene matches: 10. Germline V gives CDR1 LNHDA, CDR2 SQIVND (reference sequence). The CDR3 spans 16 residues. CDR3 sequence reads: CASSTDGAGGRNEQFF. CDR3 in DNA: TGTGCCAGTAGTACAGACGGAGCGGGAGGCCGCAATGAGCAGTTCTTC.

This clone was seen more than once but under ten times. The J gene is TRBJ2-2, the V gene TRBV5-4; the match to TRBD2 covers 13 bases. Looked up from germline, CDR1 is SGHNT and CDR2 is YYREEE (reference sequence). The CDR3 has 16 residues. Trimming cost V 4 bases and J 4 bases; bases outside gene matches: 4. CDR3 sequence (DNA): TGTGCCAGCAGCACCGGACTAGCGGGAGTCACCGGGGAGCTGTTTTTT. Protein sequence: CASSTGLAGVTGELFF.

The V and J genes are TRBV29-1 and TRBJ2-2; 7 nucleotides match TRBD1. V was clipped by 5 bases and J by 0 bases; unmatched bases: 3. The CDR3 has 14 amino acids. Germline V lookup: CDR1 SQVTM, CDR2 ANQGSEA. The CDR3: CSVHGQANTGELFF. The CDR3 region has the DNA TGCAGCGTTCACGGACAGGCGAACACCGGGGAGCTGTTTTTT.